This passage covers 8 T cell receptor beta chains from one sample sequenced in a study of shared clonotypes between healthy human individuals. Produced via immunoSEQ multiplex PCR; TCRdb's table is partial and in-frame only. The sample has approximately 2,300,000 clones, around 92% seen once. Input material: naive CD4+ T cells from PBMCs. Subset: CD45RA+ positively selected. The receptor source for this set is a man aged 18-30 years in good health. Some clones in this sample may be carry-over from other donors' samples.

The rearrangement links TRBV19 to TRBJ2-5, with 12 bases lining up with TRBD2. This CDR3 region has 17 residues. Germline V CDR1 and CDR2: LNHDA, SQIVND (reference sequence). The V gene end was trimmed by 7 bases and the J gene end by 2 bases; junction bases not matched to a gene: 11. The CDR3 region has the DNA TGTGCCAGTACCAACCTCGGACTAGCGGGAACTCAAGAGACCCAGTACTTC. Translated: CASTNLGLAGTQETQYF. Looking up the rest from reference TRBV19 and TRBJ2-5 gives the full variable domain: DGGITQSPKYLFRKEGQNVTLSCEQNLNHDAMYWYRQDPGQGLRLIYYSQIVNDFQKGDIAEGYSVSREKKESFPLTVTSAQKNPTAFYLCASTNLGLAGTQETQYFGPGTRLLVL.

V is TRBV27 and J is TRBJ2-3; no definite D call. Between the trimmed V and J ends, which lost 4 bases and 2 bases, there was a span of 7 bases. The CDR3 contains 13 residues. Germline V lookup: CDR1 MNHEY, CDR2 SMNVEV (reference sequence). In DNA, the CDR3 is TGTGCCAGCAGTTATGATGACACAGATACGCAGTATTTT. It encodes CASSYDDTDTQYF.

The chain couples TRBV19 to TRBJ2-3; 7 positions agree with TRBD1. The CDR3 runs 13 residues. V gave up 6 bases and J gave up 0 bases; unmatched junction bases: 0. Germline assignment: CDR1 LNHDA and CDR2 SQIVND (reference sequence). DNA for the CDR3: TGTGCCAGTAGACAGGGGAGCACAGATACGCAGTATTTT. Amino acid sequence: CASRQGSTDTQYF. The full variable domain, rest sourced from reference TRBV19 and TRBJ2-3, is DGGITQSPKYLFRKEGQNVTLSCEQNLNHDAMYWYRQDPGQGLRLIYYSQIVNDFQKGDIAEGYSVSREKKESFPLTVTSAQKNPTAFYLCASRQGSTDTQYFGPGTRLTVL.

The chain uses TRBV28 and TRBJ2-7; D gene uncertain. The CDR3 is 14 amino acids. Germline V gene data show CDR1 as MDHEN and CDR2 as SYDVKM. Trimming stripped 4 bases from V and 2 bases from J, with 12 bases between. The CDR3 sequence: CASSSIEHTYEQYF. Here the CDR3 DNA reads TGTGCCAGCAGTTCCATAGAACATACCTACGAGCAGTACTTC. Full variable domain (missing parts from reference TRBV28 and TRBJ2-7): DVKVTQSSRYLVKRTGEKVFLECVQDMDHENMFWYRQDPGLGLRLIYFSYDVKMKEKGDIPEGYSVSREKKERFSLILESASTNQTSMYLCASSSIEHTYEQYFGPGTRLTVT.

This clone was seen only a few times. The chain carries TRBV4-3 and TRBJ2-2; D not certain. This CDR3 region has 15 residues. Germline-derived CDR1 and CDR2 are LGHNA and YSLEER. Trimming pared 0 bases from V and 2 bases from J, leaving 7 bases between. The CDR3 nucleotides read TGCGCCAGCAGCCAAGAAGCCAGAAACACCGGGGAGCTGTTTTTT. As protein: CASSQEARNTGELFF.

As for this clone: Within the sample, other DNA sequences also encode this same CDR3. The chain couples TRBV7-9 to TRBJ2-3; D gene unclear. V dropped 2 bases and J dropped 1 base, with 4 bases sitting between them. Germline CDR1 and CDR2: SEHNR and FQNEAQ (reference sequence). The CDR3 has 13 residues. In nucleotides, the CDR3 is TGTGCCAGCAGCTTATCGCGCACAGATACGCAGTATTTT. As protein: CASSLSRTDTQYF.

Note on this clone: Other DNA sequences of this sample code for an identical CDR3. The genes are TRBV29-1 and TRBJ2-7; 8 positions match TRBD2. Germline V gene sequence: CDR1 SQVTM, CDR2 ANQGSEA. With V trimmed by 7 bases and J by 2 bases, 4 bases remained unmatched. This CDR3 comprises 12 residues. Written as DNA, the CDR3 is TGCAGCGCCGGGGGGGGCCCCTACGAGCAGTACTTC. It yields the protein CSAGGGPYEQYF.

The chain recombines TRBV25-1 with TRBJ2-3; D is possibly TRBD1 or TRBD2 (6 bases each). Trimming removed 3 bases at V and 0 bases at J, with 10 bases between. CDR3 length equals 15 residues. Germline CDR1 MGHDK, CDR2 SYGVNS. Written as DNA, the CDR3 is TGTGCCAGCAGTGATGGGGGGCCCAGCACAGATACGCAGTATTTT. Translation: CASSDGGPSTDTQYF. Using reference TRBV25-1 and TRBJ2-3 for the parts outside the CDR3, the full variable domain is EADIYQTPRYLVIGTGKKITLECSQTMGHDKMYWYQQDPGMELHLIHYSYGVNSTEKGDLSSESTVSRIRTEHFPLTLESARPSHTSQYLCASSDGGPSTDTQYFGPGTRLTVL.